This passage covers 28 T cell receptor beta chains from one sample sequenced in a study of sequential checkpoint blockade in melanoma. Assay used: immunoSEQ multiplex PCR; TCRdb lists only in-frame clones, some missing. This table has roughly 19,000 clones, over 70% appearing once. Specified treatment: randomized to nivolumab then ipilimumab (arm A) or the reverse (arm B). Sequencing was performed on CD8+ T cells sorted from blood (inferred from file names), taken from a patient given nivolumab and ipilimumab in sequence. These receptors were taken from a human donor with melanoma.

Here the CDR3 reads CASSEIGGGVDTIYF. In DNA, the CDR3 is TGCGCCAGCAGTGAAATCGGGGGTGGAGTAGACACCATATATTTT. This chain connects TRBV10-2 to TRBJ1-3, with D possibly matching TRBD1 (5 bases). V was pared by 3 bases and J by 8 bases, with 17 bases between. The CDR3 has 15 residues. The germline gives CDR1 WSHSY, CDR2 SAAADI.

V is TRBV29-1 and J is TRBJ1-1; a possible D gene is TRBD1 (5 bases). Germline loops: CDR1 SQVTM, CDR2 ANQGSEA. Trimming shortened V by 6 bases and J by 1 base, and 9 bases separated the two germline ends. The CDR3 loop spans 12 amino acids. As DNA, the CDR3 is TGCAGCGTCACCGGACAGAACACTGAAGCTTTCTTT. This sequence encodes CSVTGQNTEAFF.

The J gene is TRBJ2-1, the V gene TRBV19; TRBD2 matches at 7 bases. V lost 4 bases, J lost 5 bases, and 14 bases stayed unmatched. Germline CDR1 and CDR2: LNHDA and SQIVND (reference sequence). This CDR3 has 17 residues. The CDR3 sequence: CASSTVGRGRLDNEQFF. The CDR3, as DNA: TGTGCCAGTAGTACCGTGGGGAGGGGCAGGTTGGACAATGAGCAGTTCTTC. The full variable domain, rest sourced from reference TRBV19 and TRBJ2-1, is DGGITQSPKYLFRKEGQNVTLSCEQNLNHDAMYWYRQDPGQGLRLIYYSQIVNDFQKGDIAEGYSVSREKKESFPLTVTSAQKNPTAFYLCASSTVGRGRLDNEQFFGPGTRLTVL.

V usage is TRBV27 and J usage is TRBJ2-2; the D gene is possibly TRBD2 (6 bases). V lost 2 bases and J 4 bases, leaving 11 bases between the germline ends. The CDR3 extends over 15 amino acids. Germline V gives CDR1 MNHEY, CDR2 SMNVEV (reference sequence). The CDR3 loop reads CASSLGLAPTGELFF. The CDR3 bases are TGTGCCAGCAGTTTAGGTCTAGCGCCCACCGGGGAGCTGTTTTTT.

The chain employs TRBV9 and TRBJ1-1; no clear D. This CDR3 is 17 amino acids long. V was cut by 0 bases and J by 0 bases, with 15 bases left in between. Germline V lookup: CDR1 SGDLS, CDR2 YYNGEE. DNA for the CDR3: TGTGCCAGCAGCGTAGTCGGGAAGGTGAACATGAACACTGAAGCTTTCTTT. Amino acid sequence: CASSVVGKVNMNTEAFF. Looking up the rest from reference TRBV9 and TRBJ1-1 gives the full variable domain: DSGVTQTPKHLITATGQRVTLRCSPRSGDLSVYWYQQSLDQGLQFLIQYYNGEERAKGNILERFSAQQFPDLHSELNLSSLELGDSALYFCASSVVGKVNMNTEAFFGQGTRLTVV.

CDR3 region: CASSLSGEYEQYF. CDR3 DNA sequence: TGTGCCAGCAGTTTATCGGGAGAGTACGAGCAGTACTTC. J is TRBJ2-7 and V is TRBV27; maybe TRBD2 (5 bases). Germline V gene lookup returns CDR1 MNHEY and CDR2 SMNVEV (reference sequence). Trimming pared 0 bases from V and 4 bases from J, leaving 7 bases between. This CDR3 has 13 amino acids.

This chain connects TRBV10-3 to TRBJ2-2, with 10 bases fitting TRBD2. The CDR3 loop spans 15 amino acids. Germline trimming cut 4 bases from V and 10 bases from J; bases unmatched to any gene: 9. The germline V gene encodes CDR1 ENHRY and CDR2 SYGVKD. CDR3 nucleotides: TGTGCCATCAGTGGACAGCGGGAGGGCCTAACGGAGCTGTTTTTT. It codes for CAISGQREGLTELFF.

This chain uses TRBV30 with TRBJ2-6; 11 nucleotides agree with TRBD2. Per the germline V gene, CDR1 is GTSNPN and CDR2 is SVGIG (reference sequence). The CDR3 totals 17 residues. V was clipped by 4 bases and J by 4 bases; unmatched bases: 9. CDR3 DNA sequence: TGTGCCTGGACCCCCGGGACTAGCGGAGAAGGGGCCAACGTCCTGACTTTC. This gives the protein CAWTPGTSGEGANVLTF.

The rearrangement uses TRBV7-3 and TRBJ1-3; D is ambiguous. V was pared by 5 bases and J by 4 bases, with 9 bases between. The CDR3 runs to 13 residues. CDR1 is SGHTA, CDR2 FQGTGA, per germline. CDR3 DNA sequence: TGTGCCAGCAGCCAAGCCCCGGGAAACACCATATATTTT. Protein product: CASSQAPGNTIYF.

This chain connects TRBV6-6 to TRBJ2-7; 8 nucleotides match TRBD2. J was trimmed by 6 bases and V by 2 bases; bases with no gene match: 6. Per the germline V gene, CDR1 is MNHNY and CDR2 is SVGAGI (reference sequence). The CDR3 contains 14 residues. The DNA of the CDR3 is TGTGCCAGCAGTTACGGGACTAGTTCGGTCGAGCAGTACTTC. It yields the protein CASSYGTSSVEQYF.

This sequence joins TRBV7-8 and TRBJ2-3; perhaps TRBD2 as D (5 bases). Between the trimmed V and J ends, which lost 5 bases and 3 bases, there was a span of 15 bases. Looked up from germline, CDR1 is SGHVS and CDR2 is FQNEAQ. CDR3 length: 15 amino acids. For the CDR3, the DNA is TGTGCCAGCAGCCCAGGTCGGGGTGGGACAGATACGCAGTATTTT. This encodes CASSPGRGGTDTQYF.

The rearrangement links TRBV5-6 to TRBJ2-7; 8 bases are shared with TRBD1. CDR3 length: 12 residues. With V trimmed by 2 bases and J by 6 bases, 1 base remained unmatched. CDR1 is SGHDT and CDR2 is YYEEEE in the germline V gene. The CDR3 sequence: CASSLQGGEQYF. The CDR3 nucleotides read TGTGCCAGCAGCTTACAGGGGGGCGAGCAGTACTTC. Full variable domain (remainder filled in from reference TRBV5-6 and TRBJ2-7): DAGVTQSPTHLIKTRGQQVTLRCSPKSGHDTVSWYQQALGQGPQFIFQYYEEEERQRGNFPDRFSGHQFPNYSSELNVNALLLGDSALYLCASSLQGGEQYFGPGTRLTVT.

V gene TRBV5-6 combines with J gene TRBJ2-5, with 8 bases identical to TRBD1. The end of the DNA is better explained by TRBJ2-7, so the J call may be wrong. The CDR3 totals 12 residues. Germline loops: CDR1 SGHDT, CDR2 YYEEEE. CDR3 DNA: TGTGCCAGCAGCTATGGACAGGGCGAGCAGTACTTC. Translation gives CASSYGQGEQYF.

CDR3 sequence reads: CASSWGGEGETQYF. The CDR3 DNA reads as TGTGCCAGCAGCTGGGGGGGGGAAGGGGAGACCCAGTACTTC. V usage is TRBV7-2 and J usage is TRBJ2-5; TRBD2 matches 7 bases. Germline trimming cut 4 bases from V and 5 bases from J; bases unmatched to any gene: 7. Germline loops: CDR1 SGHTA, CDR2 FQGNSA. There are 14 residues in the CDR3.

The CDR3 sequence is CASSPTGNTYNEQFF. The CDR3 DNA reads as TGTGCCAGCAGCCCGACAGGGAACACCTACAATGAGCAGTTCTTC. J is TRBJ2-1 and V is TRBV7-9, with 7 bases matching TRBD1. The germline V gene encodes CDR1 SEHNR and CDR2 FQNEAQ (reference sequence). CDR3 length equals 15 residues. The trim removed 5 bases at V and 2 bases at J, leaving 6 bases unmatched.

CDR3 sequence: CASTGYNQPQHF. The CDR3 DNA is TGTGCCAGCACAGGGTATAATCAGCCCCAGCATTTT. The rearrangement joins TRBV19 to TRBJ1-5; a possible D gene is TRBD1 (6 bases). This CDR3 is 12 amino acids long. Germline CDR1 and CDR2: LNHDA and SQIVND (reference sequence). Deletions cut 9 bases from V and 4 bases from J, with 10 bases between.

The rearrangement joins TRBV27 to TRBJ2-1; no reliable D call. From germline, CDR1 is MNHEY and CDR2 SMNVEV (reference sequence). The CDR3 sequence is 11 residues long. V was clipped by 7 bases and J by 9 bases, with 10 bases between them. For the CDR3, the DNA is TGTGCCAGCACTTTTGCCGGTGAGCAGTTCTTC. It codes for CASTFAGEQFF.

The J gene is TRBJ2-5, the V gene TRBV19; no definite D call. TRBJ2-7 explains the end of the DNA better; the J call may be wrong. The germline V gene has CDR1 LNHDA and CDR2 SQIVND (reference sequence). This CDR3 has 11 residues. CDR3 bases: TGTGCCAGTAGTTTCCGGTCCGAGCAGTACTTC. Protein: CASSFRSEQYF.

This chain uses TRBV7-3 with TRBJ2-3, with 8 bases that match TRBD2. With 1 base clipped from V and 6 bases from J, the junction kept 6 bases outside the gene matches. CDR3 size: 15 residues. Germline-derived CDR1 and CDR2 are SGHTA and FQGTGA. CDR3 region: CASSLSGLAGDTQYF. The CDR3, as DNA: TGTGCCAGCAGCTTAAGTGGACTAGCAGGTGATACGCAGTATTTT.

DNA of the CDR3: TGTGCCAGCAGCACCGGGACAGGGACCTACGAGCAGTACTTC. It encodes CASSTGTGTYEQYF. The J gene is TRBJ2-7, the V gene TRBV14; 9 bases are shared with TRBD1. The CDR3 extends over 14 amino acids. Germline CDR1 reads SGHDN; CDR2 reads FVKESK. Trimming removed 5 bases from V and 2 bases from J; junction bases left unmatched: 4.

The CDR3 DNA reads as TGTGCCAGCAGCCAAGCAAGGAGCGGGTACAATGAGCAGTTCTTC. Protein: CASSQARSGYNEQFF. J is TRBJ2-1 and V is TRBV14, with a weak D call TRBD2 (6 bases). The V gene lost 1 base and the J gene lost 4 bases, with 11 bases spanning the gap. The germline V gene encodes CDR1 SGHDN and CDR2 FVKESK. This CDR3 has 15 amino acids.

V gene TRBV7-9 combines with J gene TRBJ1-1, with D possibly matching TRBD1 (6 bases). Trimming shortened V by 11 bases and J by 4 bases, and 14 bases separated the two germline ends. This CDR3 contains 12 residues. In germline, CDR1 is SEHNR, CDR2 FQNEAQ (reference sequence). The CDR3 region is CAVGEGVTEAFF. CDR3 DNA: TGTGCCGTCGGGGAGGGGGTCACTGAAGCTTTCTTT. Complete variable domain (other parts from reference TRBV7-9 and TRBJ1-1): DTGVSQNPRHKITKRGQNVTFRCDPISEHNRLYWYRQTLGQGPEFLTYFQNEAQLEKSRLLSDRFSAERPKGSFSTLEIQRTEQGDSAMYLCAVGEGVTEAFFGQGTRLTVV.

This sequence joins TRBV6-5 and TRBJ1-6; the D gene is possibly TRBD1 (5 bases). Germline CDR1 MNHEY, CDR2 SVGAGI. Trimming shortened V by 0 bases and J by 10 bases, and 10 bases separated the two germline ends. This CDR3 has 14 residues. The CDR3 DNA reads as TGTGCCAGCAGTTACTCGGCAGGGAACTCACCCCTCCACTTT. It translates to CASSYSAGNSPLHF.

V and J are TRBV4-2 and TRBJ2-3; 8 positions match TRBD2. Trimming cost V 0 bases and J 4 bases; bases outside gene matches: 6. The germline V gene has CDR1 LGHNA and CDR2 YNFKEQ. This CDR3 region has 16 residues. CDR3 loop: CASSQDLAGGSDTQYF. Written as DNA, the CDR3 is TGTGCCAGCAGCCAAGACCTGGCGGGGGGTTCAGATACGCAGTATTTT.

The rearrangement uses TRBV7-9 and TRBJ2-5; 7 nucleotides align to TRBD2. The CDR3 contains 14 residues. V gave up 11 bases and J gave up 4 bases; unmatched junction bases: 13. From germline, CDR1 is SEHNR and CDR2 FQNEAQ (reference sequence). The CDR3 loop reads CASTSGEGGETQYF. The CDR3, as DNA: TGTGCCTCAACCTCGGGGGAGGGAGGAGAGACCCAGTACTTC.

This clone was seen once. V is TRBV7-3 and J is TRBJ2-2, with a tentative D call TRBD1 (6 bases). Trimming took 7 bases from V and 2 from J, leaving 8 bases between them. The CDR3 contains 13 residues. Germline CDR1 reads SGHTA; CDR2 reads FQGTGA. The CDR3: CASMDRNTGELFF. The CDR3 DNA reads as TGTGCCAGCATGGACAGAAACACCGGGGAGCTGTTTTTT.

The V call is TRBV27, the J call TRBJ2-7, with 7 bases lining up with TRBD2. The length of the CDR3 is 13 residues. Germline values: CDR1 MNHEY, CDR2 SMNVEV (reference sequence). V trimming: 5 bases; J trimming: 4 bases; junction bases outside the gene matches: 5. CDR3 DNA sequence: TGTGCCAGCAGTCCTGGGGGGGGGTACGAGCAGTACTTC. It specifies CASSPGGGYEQYF.

The V and J genes are TRBV10-3 and TRBJ1-2, with TRBD1 matching 7 bases. This CDR3 contains 12 residues. V lost 3 bases, J lost 13 bases, and 8 bases stayed unmatched. Per the germline V gene, CDR1 is ENHRY and CDR2 is SYGVKD. Written as DNA, the CDR3 is TGTGCCATCAGTGATGGGACAGAGCTCCGCACCTTC. Protein: CAISDGTELRTF.